This T cell receptor (beta chain) stems from a study of cytomegalovirus exposure and HLA in healthy donors. About the study: Researchers previously reported finding about 110 million unique TCR beta sequences from around 200 million T cells.

The study ran its PCR with 60 Vbeta and 13 Jbeta primers. Per the authors' pipeline: Approximately 11 million shared chains were among the 80 million or so unique TCR beta chains that a later analysis counted. The table came from immunoSEQ multiplex PCR; TCRdb's copy has only in-frame clones and leaves some out. That table furnishes V, J and clone size, whereas the DNA furnished D and trimming. Of more than 90,000 clones listed, about 70% are singletons. V trimming: 5 bases; J trimming: 5 bases; junction bases outside the gene matches: 17. This CDR3 has 17 residues. Germline loops: CDR1 SGHVS, CDR2 FNYEAQ. As to this clone: Its antigen remains unknown.

General study findings and limits: Some V segments (TRBV6-2 and TRBV6-3 among them) were excluded as indistinguishable.

The source of this sequence is a human donor in good health. The chain uses TRBV7-6 and TRBJ2-5; the match to TRBD2 covers 7 bases. What was sequenced was PBMCs. The CDR3 spells CASSPGEASGGWETQYF. The CDR3 nucleotides are TGTGCCAGCAGCCCTGGGGAGGCTAGCGGAGGGTGGGAGACCCAGTACTTC.